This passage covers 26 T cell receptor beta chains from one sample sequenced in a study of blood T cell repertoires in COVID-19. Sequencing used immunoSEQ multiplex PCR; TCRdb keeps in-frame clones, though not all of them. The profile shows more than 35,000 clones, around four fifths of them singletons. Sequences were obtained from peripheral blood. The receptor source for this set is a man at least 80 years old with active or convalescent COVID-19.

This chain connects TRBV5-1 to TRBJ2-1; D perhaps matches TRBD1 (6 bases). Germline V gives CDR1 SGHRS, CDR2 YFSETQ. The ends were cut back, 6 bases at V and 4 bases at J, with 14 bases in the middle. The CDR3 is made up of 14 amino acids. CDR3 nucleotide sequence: TGCGCCAGCAAACAGGGCGACGCTTACAATGAGCAGTTCTTC. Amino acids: CASKQGDAYNEQFF.

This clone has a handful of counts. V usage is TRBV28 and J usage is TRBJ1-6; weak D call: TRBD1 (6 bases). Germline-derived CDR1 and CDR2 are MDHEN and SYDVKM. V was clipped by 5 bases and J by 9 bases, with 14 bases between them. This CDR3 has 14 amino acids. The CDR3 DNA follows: TGTGCCAGCAGTCCCACAGGGTTGGTTTCACCCCTCCACTTT. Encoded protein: CASSPTGLVSPLHF.

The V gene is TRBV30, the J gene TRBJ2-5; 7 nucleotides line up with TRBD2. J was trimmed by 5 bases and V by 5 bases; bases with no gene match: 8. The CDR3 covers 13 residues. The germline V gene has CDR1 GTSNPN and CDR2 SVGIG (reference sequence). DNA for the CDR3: TGTGCCTGGTCCTCGACTAGCAGGGAGACCCAGTACTTC. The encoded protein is CAWSSTSRETQYF.

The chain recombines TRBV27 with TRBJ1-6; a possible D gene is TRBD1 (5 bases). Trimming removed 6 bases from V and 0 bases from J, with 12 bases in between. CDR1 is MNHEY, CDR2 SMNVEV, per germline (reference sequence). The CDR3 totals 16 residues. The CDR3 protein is CASRQTVSSYNSPLHF. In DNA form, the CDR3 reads TGTGCCAGCAGACAGACAGTGAGCTCCTATAATTCACCCCTCCACTTT.

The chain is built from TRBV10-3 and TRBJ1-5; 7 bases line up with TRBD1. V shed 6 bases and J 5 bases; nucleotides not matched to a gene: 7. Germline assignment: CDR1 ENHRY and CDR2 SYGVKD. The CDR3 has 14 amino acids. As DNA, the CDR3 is TGTGCCATCAGCTCGGGACAGTTTCATCAGCCCCAGCATTTT. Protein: CAISSGQFHQPQHF.

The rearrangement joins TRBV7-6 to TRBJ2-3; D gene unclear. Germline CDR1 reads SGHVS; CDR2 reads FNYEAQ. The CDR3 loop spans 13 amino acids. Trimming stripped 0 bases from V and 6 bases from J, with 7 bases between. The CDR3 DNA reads TGTGCCAGCAGCTTAGCTGAGTTGGATACGCAGTATTTT. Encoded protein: CASSLAELDTQYF.

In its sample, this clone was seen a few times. The CDR3 spells CASSTSTGEETQYF. The CDR3 region has the DNA TGTGCCAGCAGCACCTCGACAGGGGAAGAGACCCAGTACTTC. The chain joins TRBV13 to TRBJ2-5; 8 bases agree with TRBD1. V was pared by 5 bases and J by 3 bases, with 5 bases of the junction left unmatched. The CDR3 length is 14 residues. Germline V gives CDR1 PRHDT, CDR2 FYEKMQ (reference sequence).

CDR3: CASSLALSGGGHSTDTQYF. Written as DNA, the CDR3 is TGTGCCAGCAGCTTGGCCTTGAGCGGGGGGGGCCATAGCACAGATACGCAGTATTTT. V and J are TRBV5-4 and TRBJ2-3, with 10 bases aligning to TRBD2. Germline-derived CDR1 and CDR2 are SGHNT and YYREEE (reference sequence). CDR3 length equals 19 residues. V trimming: 0 bases; J trimming: 0 bases; junction bases outside the gene matches: 10. The whole variable domain, filled in from reference TRBV5-4 and TRBJ2-3, reads ETGVTQSPTHLIKTRGQQVTLRCSSQSGHNTVSWYQQALGQGPQFIFQYYREEENGRGNFPPRFSGLQFPNYSSELNVNALELDDSALYLCASSLALSGGGHSTDTQYFGPGTRLTVL.

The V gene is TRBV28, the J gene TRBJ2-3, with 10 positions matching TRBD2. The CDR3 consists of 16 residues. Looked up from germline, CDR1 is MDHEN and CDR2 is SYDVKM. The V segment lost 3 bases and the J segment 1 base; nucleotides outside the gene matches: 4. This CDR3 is CASSLLGLAGTDTQYF. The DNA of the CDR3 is TGTGCCAGCAGTTTGCTCGGACTAGCGGGCACAGATACGCAGTATTTT.

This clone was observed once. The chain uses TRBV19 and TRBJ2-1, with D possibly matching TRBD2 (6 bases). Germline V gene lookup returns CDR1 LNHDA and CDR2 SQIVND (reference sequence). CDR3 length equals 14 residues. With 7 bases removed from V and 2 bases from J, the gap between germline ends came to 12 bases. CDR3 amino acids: CASNGGTAYNEQFF. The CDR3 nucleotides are TGTGCCAGTAACGGCGGGACGGCCTACAATGAGCAGTTCTTC.

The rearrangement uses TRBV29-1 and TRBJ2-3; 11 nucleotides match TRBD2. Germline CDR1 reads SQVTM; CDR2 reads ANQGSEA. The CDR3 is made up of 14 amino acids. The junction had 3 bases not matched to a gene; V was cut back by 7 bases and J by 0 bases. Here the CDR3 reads CSASGGPSTDTQYF. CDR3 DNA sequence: TGCAGCGCTAGCGGGGGGCCGAGCACAGATACGCAGTATTTT.

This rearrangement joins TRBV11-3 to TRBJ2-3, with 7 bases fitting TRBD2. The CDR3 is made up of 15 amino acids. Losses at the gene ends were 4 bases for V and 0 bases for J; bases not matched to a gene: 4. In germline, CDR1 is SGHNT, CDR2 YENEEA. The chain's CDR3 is CASSSGLRSTDTQYF. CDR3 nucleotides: TGTGCCAGCAGCTCGGGACTACGTAGCACAGATACGCAGTATTTT.

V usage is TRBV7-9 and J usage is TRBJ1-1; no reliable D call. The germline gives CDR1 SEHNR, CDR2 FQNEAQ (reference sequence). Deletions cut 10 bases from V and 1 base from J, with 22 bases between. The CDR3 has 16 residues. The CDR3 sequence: CAITSLAEQENTEAFF. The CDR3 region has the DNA TGTGCCATCACGAGCCTGGCCGAGCAGGAGAACACTGAAGCTTTCTTT.

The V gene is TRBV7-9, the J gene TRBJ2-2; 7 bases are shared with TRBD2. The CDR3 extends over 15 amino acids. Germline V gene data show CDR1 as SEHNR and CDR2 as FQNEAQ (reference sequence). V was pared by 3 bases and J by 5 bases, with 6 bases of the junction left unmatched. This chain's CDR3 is CASSFERDRTGELFF. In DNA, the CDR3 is TGTGCCAGCAGCTTCGAGCGGGATAGGACCGGGGAGCTGTTTTTT.

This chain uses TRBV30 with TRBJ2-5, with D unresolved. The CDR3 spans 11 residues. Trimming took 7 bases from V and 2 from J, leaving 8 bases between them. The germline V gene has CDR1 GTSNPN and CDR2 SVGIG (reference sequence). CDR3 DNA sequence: TGTGCCTACCCGGTGCAAGAGACCCAGTACTTC. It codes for CAYPVQETQYF.

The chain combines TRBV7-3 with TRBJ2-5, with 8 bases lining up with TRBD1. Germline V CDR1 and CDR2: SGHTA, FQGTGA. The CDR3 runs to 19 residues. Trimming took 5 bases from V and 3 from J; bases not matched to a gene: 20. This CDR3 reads CASSPFGSGYGQGEETQYF. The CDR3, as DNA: TGTGCCAGCAGCCCCTTTGGGTCTGGCTACGGACAGGGCGAAGAGACCCAGTACTTC. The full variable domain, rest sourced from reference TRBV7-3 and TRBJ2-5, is GAGVSQTPSNKVTEKGKYVELRCDPISGHTALYWYRQSLGQGPEFLIYFQGTGAADDSGLPNDRFFAVRPEGSVSTLKIQRTERGDSAVYLCASSPFGSGYGQGEETQYFGPGTRLLVL.

CDR3 residues: CASSFSTGNTGELFF. The DNA for the CDR3 is TGCGCCAGCAGCTTTTCTACAGGGAACACCGGGGAGCTGTTTTTT. The chain has TRBV5-1 and TRBJ2-2; D may be TRBD1 (5 bases). There are 15 residues in the CDR3. Per germline, CDR1 SGHRS and CDR2 YFSETQ. Trimming removed 2 bases at V and 1 base at J, with 9 bases between.

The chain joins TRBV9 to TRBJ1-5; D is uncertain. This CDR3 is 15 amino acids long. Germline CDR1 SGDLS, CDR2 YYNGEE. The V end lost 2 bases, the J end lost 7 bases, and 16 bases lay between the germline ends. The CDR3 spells CASSVTGNPRQPQHF. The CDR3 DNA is TGTGCCAGCAGCGTGACGGGGAACCCGCGGCAGCCCCAGCATTTT.

Here the CDR3 reads CATSESGVQPQHF. Here the CDR3 DNA reads TGTGCCACCAGTGAGTCAGGGGTCCAGCCCCAGCATTTT. The chain joins TRBV24-1 to TRBJ1-5, with a weak D call TRBD1 (6 bases). The CDR3 totals 13 residues. V lost 4 bases and J lost 7, with 10 bases in between. CDR1 is KGHDR and CDR2 is SFDVKD in the germline V gene.

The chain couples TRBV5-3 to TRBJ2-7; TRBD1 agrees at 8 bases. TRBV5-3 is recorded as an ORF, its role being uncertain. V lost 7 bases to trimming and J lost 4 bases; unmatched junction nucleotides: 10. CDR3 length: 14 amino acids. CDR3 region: CARPPGGALYEQYF. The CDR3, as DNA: TGTGCCAGACCCCCAGGGGGCGCCTTATACGAGCAGTACTTC.

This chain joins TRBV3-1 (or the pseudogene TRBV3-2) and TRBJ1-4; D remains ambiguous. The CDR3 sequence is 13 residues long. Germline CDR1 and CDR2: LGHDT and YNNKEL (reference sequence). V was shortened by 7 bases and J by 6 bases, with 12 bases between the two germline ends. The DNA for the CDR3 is TGTGCCAGCAACACGGAGGGTGATGAAAAACTGTTTTTT. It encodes CASNTEGDEKLFF.

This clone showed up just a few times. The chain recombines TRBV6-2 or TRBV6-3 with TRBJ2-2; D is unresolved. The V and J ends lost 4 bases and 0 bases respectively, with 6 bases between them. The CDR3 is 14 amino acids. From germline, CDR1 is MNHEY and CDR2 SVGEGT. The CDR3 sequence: CASSSTPNTGELFF. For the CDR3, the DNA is TGTGCCAGCAGTTCGACACCGAACACCGGGGAGCTGTTTTTT.

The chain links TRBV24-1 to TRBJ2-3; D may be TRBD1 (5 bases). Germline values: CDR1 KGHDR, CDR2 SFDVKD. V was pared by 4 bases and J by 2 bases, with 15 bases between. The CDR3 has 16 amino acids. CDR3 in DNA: TGTGCCACCAGTGACTTTCAGGGTGACTCCACAGATACGCAGTATTTT. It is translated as CATSDFQGDSTDTQYF.

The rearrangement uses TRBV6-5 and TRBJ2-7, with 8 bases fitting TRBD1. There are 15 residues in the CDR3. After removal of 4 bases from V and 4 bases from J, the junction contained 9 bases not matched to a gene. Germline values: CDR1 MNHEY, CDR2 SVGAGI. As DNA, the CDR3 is TGTGCCAGCAGTTTCAAAGGACAGGGACCATACGAGCAGTACTTC. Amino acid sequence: CASSFKGQGPYEQYF.

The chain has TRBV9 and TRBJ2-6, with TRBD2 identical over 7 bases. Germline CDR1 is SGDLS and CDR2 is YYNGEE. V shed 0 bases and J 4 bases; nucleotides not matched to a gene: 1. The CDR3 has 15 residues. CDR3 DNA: TGTGCCAGCAGCGTAGGCGGGGGAGGGGCCAACGTCCTGACTTTC. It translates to CASSVGGGGANVLTF.

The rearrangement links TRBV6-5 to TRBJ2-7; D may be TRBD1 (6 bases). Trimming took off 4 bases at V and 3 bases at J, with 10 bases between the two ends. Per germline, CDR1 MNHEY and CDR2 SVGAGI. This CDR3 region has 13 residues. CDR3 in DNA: TGTGCCAGCAGTTCCGGACAGCTCTACGAGCAGTACTTC. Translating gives CASSSGQLYEQYF.